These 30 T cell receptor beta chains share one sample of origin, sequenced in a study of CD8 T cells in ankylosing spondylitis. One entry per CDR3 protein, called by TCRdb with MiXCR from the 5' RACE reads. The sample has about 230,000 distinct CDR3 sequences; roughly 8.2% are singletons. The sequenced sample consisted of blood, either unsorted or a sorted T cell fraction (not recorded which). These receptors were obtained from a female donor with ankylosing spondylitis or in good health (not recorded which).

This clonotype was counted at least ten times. This CDR3 is CASRLTSGRGEQYF. The CDR3 bases are TGTGCCAGCAGACTCACTAGCGGGAGGGGGGAGCAGTACTTC. The gene calls are TRBV28 and TRBJ2-7; 13 nucleotides match TRBD2. Germline V gene lookup returns CDR1 MDHEN and CDR2 SYDVKM. The length of the CDR3 is 14 residues. Losses at the gene ends were 6 bases for V and 7 bases for J; bases not matched to a gene: 6.

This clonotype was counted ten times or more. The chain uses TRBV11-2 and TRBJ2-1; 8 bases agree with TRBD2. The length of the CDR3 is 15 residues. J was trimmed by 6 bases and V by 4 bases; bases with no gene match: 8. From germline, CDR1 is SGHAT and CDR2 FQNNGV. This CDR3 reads CASSSQTSALNEQFF. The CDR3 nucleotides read TGTGCCAGCAGCTCTCAGACTAGCGCCCTCAATGAGCAGTTCTTC. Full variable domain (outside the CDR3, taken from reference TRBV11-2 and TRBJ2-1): EAGVAQSPRYKIIEKRQSVAFWCNPISGHATLYWYQQILGQGPKLLIQFQNNGVVDDSQLPKDRFSAERLKGVDSTLKIQPAKLEDSAVYLCASSSQTSALNEQFFGPGTRLTVL.

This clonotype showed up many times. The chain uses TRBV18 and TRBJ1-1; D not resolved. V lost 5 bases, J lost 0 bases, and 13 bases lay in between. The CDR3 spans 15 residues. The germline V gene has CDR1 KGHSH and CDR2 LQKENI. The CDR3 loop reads CASSTRPGLNTEAFF. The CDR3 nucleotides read TGTGCCAGCTCAACCCGTCCAGGATTGAACACTGAAGCTTTCTTT.

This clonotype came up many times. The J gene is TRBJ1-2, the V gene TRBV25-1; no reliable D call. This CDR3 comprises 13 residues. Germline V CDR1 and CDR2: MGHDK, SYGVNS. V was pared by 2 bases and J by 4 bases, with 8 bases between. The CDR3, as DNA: TGTGCCAGCAGTGAAAAGACGGTCTATGGCTACACCTTC. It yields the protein CASSEKTVYGYTF.

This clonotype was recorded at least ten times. The CDR3 region is CASGLGLNTEAFF. CDR3 DNA: TGTGCTAGTGGTTTGGGACTGAACACTGAAGCTTTCTTT. The V call is TRBV12-5, the J call TRBJ1-1; D unresolved. The CDR3 loop spans 13 amino acids. V shed 1 base and J shed 0 bases, with 3 bases lying between them. The germline gives CDR1 LGHNT, CDR2 FRNRAP.

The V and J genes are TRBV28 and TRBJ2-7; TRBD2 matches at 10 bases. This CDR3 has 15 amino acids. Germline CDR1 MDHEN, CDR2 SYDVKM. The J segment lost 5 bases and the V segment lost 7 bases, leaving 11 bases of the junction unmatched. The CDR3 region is CASTDRSGRANEQYF. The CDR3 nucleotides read TGTGCCAGCACCGACCGGAGCGGGAGGGCAAACGAGCAGTACTTC.

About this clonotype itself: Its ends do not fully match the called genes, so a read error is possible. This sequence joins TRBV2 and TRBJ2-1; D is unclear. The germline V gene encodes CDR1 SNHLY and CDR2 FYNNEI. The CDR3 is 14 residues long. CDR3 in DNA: TGTACCAGCAGTGGTAGCACAGTCATCAATGAACAGTTCTTC. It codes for CTSSGSTVINEQFF.

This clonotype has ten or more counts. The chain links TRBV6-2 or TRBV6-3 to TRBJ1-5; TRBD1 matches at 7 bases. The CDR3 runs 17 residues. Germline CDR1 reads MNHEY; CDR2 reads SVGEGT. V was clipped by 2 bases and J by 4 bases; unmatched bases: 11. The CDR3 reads CASSYAQGIGSNQPQHF. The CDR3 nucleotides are TGTGCCAGCAGTTACGCACAGGGGATTGGCTCGAATCAGCCCCAGCATTTT.

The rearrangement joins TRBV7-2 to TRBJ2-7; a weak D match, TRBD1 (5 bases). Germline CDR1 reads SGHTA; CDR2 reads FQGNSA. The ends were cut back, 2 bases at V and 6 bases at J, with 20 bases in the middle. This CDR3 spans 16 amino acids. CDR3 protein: CASSLLGLGPAGEQYF. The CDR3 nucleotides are TGTGCCAGCAGCTTACTTGGGTTGGGGCCGGCTGGCGAGCAGTACTTC.

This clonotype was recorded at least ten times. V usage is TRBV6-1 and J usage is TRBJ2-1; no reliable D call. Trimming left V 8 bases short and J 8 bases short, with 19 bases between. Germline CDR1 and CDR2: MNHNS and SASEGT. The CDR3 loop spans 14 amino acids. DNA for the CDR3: TGTGCCAGCGGCTGGAGTCCCACCGCCGATGAGCAGTTCTTC. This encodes CASGWSPTADEQFF.

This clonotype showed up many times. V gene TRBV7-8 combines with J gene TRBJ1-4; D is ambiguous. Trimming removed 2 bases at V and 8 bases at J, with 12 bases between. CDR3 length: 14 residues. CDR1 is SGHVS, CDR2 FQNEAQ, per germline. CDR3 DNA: TGTGCCAGCAGCTTACTTTTGGGCGGGGAAAAACTGTTTTTT. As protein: CASSLLLGGEKLFF.

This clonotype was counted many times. CDR3 loop: CASSRTGGGTDTQYF. The CDR3 nucleotides are TGTGCCAGCAGCCGGACAGGGGGCGGCACAGATACGCAGTATTTT. The rearrangement uses TRBV3-1 and TRBJ2-3; 11 bases align to TRBD1. The CDR3 has 15 residues. The V gene end was trimmed by 4 bases and the J gene end by 1 base; junction bases not matched to a gene: 1. Germline V gives CDR1 LGHDT, CDR2 YNNKEL (reference sequence).

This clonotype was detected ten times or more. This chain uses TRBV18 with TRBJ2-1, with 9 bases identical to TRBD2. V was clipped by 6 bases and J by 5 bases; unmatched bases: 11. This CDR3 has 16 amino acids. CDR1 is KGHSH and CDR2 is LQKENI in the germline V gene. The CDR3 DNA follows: TGTGCCAGCTCCCCTCTAAGGACTAGCGAAAACAATGAGCAGTTCTTC. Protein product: CASSPLRTSENNEQFF.

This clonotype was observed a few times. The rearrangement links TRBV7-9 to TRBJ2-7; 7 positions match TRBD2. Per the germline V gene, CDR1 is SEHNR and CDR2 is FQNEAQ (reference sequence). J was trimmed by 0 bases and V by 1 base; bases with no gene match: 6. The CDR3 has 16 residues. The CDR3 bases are TGTGCCAGCAGCTTAGGGGAGGGCCGATACTCCTACGAGCAGTACTTC. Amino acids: CASSLGEGRYSYEQYF.

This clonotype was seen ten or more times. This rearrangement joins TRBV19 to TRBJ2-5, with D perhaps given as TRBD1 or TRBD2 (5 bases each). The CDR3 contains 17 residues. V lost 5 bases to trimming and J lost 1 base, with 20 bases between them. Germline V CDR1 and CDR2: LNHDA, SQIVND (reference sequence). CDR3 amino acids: CASSSKGRGVSQETQYF. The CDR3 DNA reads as TGTGCCAGTAGTTCAAAGGGGAGAGGGGTGAGCCAAGAGACCCAGTACTTC. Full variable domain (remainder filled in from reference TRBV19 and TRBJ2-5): DGGITQSPKYLFRKEGQNVTLSCEQNLNHDAMYWYRQDPGQGLRLIYYSQIVNDFQKGDIAEGYSVSREKKESFPLTVTSAQKNPTAFYLCASSSKGRGVSQETQYFGPGTRLLVL.

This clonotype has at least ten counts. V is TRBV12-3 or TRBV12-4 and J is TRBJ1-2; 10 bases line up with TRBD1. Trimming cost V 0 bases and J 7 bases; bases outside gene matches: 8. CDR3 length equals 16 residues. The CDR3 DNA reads TGTGCCAGCAGTTTAGCGTCTGGGACAGGGGCCCTTGGCTACACCTTC. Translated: CASSLASGTGALGYTF.

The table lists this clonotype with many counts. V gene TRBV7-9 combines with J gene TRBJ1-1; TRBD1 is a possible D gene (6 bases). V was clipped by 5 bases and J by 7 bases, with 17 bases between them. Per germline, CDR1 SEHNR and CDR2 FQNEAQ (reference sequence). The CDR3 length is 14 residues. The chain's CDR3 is CASSPRTDGSEAFF. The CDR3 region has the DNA TGTGCCAGCAGCCCCCGGACAGACGGGAGTGAAGCTTTCTTT.

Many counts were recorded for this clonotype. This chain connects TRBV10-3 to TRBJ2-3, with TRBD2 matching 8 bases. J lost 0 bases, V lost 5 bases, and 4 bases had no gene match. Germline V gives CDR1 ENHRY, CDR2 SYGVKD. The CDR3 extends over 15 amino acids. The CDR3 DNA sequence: TGTGCCATCAGTCTCAAGCGGGAGAGCACAGATACGCAGTATTTT. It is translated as CAISLKRESTDTQYF.

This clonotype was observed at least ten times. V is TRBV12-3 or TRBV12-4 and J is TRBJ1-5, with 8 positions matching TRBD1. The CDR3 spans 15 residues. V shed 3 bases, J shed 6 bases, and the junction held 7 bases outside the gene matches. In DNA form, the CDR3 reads TGTGCCAGCAGTTTGGGGCAGGGGGCAGGTCAGCCCCAGCATTTT. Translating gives CASSLGQGAGQPQHF.

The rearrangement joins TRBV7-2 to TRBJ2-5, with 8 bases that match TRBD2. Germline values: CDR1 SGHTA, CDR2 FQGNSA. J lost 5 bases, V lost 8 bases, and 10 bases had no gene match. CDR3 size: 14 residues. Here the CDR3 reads CASSSLAEDETQYF. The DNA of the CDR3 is TGTGCCAGCTCGTCACTAGCGGAAGATGAGACCCAGTACTTC. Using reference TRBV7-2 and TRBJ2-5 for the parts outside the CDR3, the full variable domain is GAGVSQSPSNKVTEKGKDVELRCDPISGHTALYWYRQSLGQGLEFLIYFQGNSAPDKSGLPSDRFSAERTGGSVSTLTIQRTQQEDSAVYLCASSSLAEDETQYFGPGTRLLVL.

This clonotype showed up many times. This CDR3 is CASSFLPAGESSDIQYF. CDR3 DNA: TGCGCCAGCAGCTTTCTTCCAGCGGGAGAGTCGTCCGACATTCAGTACTTC. The chain is built from TRBV5-1 and TRBJ2-4; 8 bases map to TRBD2. Germline V gene lookup returns CDR1 SGHRS and CDR2 YFSETQ. There are 17 residues in the CDR3. The ends lost 2 bases at V and 8 bases at J; junction bases unmatched: 15.

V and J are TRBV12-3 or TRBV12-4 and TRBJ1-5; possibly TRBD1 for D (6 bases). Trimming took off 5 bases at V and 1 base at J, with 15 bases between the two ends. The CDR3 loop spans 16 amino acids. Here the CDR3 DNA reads TGTGCCAGCAGTGGGGGCGCGGGTTGGAGCAATCAGCCCCAGCATTTT. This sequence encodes CASSGGAGWSNQPQHF.

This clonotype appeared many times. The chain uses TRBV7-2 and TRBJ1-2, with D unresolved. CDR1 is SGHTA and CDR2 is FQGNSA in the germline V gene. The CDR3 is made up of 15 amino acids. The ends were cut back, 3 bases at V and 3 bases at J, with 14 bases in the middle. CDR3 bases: TGTGCCAGCAGCTTTTACACGGGATGGGACTATGGCTACACCTTC. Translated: CASSFYTGWDYGYTF. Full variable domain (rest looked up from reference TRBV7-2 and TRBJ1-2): GAGVSQSPSNKVTEKGKDVELRCDPISGHTALYWYRQSLGQGLEFLIYFQGNSAPDKSGLPSDRFSAERTGGSVSTLTIQRTQQEDSAVYLCASSFYTGWDYGYTFGSGTRLTVV.

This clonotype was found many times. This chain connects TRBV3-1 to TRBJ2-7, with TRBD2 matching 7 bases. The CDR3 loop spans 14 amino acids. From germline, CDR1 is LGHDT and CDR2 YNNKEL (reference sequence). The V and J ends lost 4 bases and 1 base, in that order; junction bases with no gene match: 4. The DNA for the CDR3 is TGTGCCAGCAGCCCCGAACTAGCGTCCTACGAGCAGTACTTC. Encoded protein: CASSPELASYEQYF.

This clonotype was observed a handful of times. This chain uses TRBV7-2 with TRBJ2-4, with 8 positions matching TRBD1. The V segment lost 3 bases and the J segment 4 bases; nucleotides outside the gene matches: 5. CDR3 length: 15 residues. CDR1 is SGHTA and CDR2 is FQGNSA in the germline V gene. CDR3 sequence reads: CASSFLQGEKNIQYF. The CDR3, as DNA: TGTGCCAGCAGCTTTTTACAGGGGGAAAAAAACATTCAGTACTTC.

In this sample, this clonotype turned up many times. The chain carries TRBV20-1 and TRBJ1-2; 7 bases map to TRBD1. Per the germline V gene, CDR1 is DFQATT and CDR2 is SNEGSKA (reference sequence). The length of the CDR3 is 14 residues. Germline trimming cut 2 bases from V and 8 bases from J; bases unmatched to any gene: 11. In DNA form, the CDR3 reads TGCAGTGCTAGAACCTTTGAGGGGGCGCTCGGCTACACCTTC. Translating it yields CSARTFEGALGYTF.

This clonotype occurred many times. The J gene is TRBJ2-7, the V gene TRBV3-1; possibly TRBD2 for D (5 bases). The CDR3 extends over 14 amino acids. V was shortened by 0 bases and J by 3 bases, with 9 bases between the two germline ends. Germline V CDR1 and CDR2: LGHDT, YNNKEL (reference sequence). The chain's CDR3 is CASSQDGEFYEQYF. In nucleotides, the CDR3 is TGTGCCAGCAGCCAAGATGGGGAGTTCTACGAGCAGTACTTC.

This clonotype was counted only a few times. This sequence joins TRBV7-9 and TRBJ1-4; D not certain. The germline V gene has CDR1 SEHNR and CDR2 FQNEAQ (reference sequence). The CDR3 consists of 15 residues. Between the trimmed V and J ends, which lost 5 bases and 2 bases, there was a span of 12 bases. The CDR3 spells CASSPPRSTNEKLFF. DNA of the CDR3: TGTGCCAGCAGCCCCCCCAGGTCTACTAATGAAAAACTGTTTTTT.

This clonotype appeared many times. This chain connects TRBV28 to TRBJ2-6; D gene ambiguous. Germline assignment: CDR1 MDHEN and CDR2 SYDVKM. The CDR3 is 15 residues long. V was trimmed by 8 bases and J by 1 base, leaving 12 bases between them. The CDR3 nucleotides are TGTGCCAGCGGTAACCCGTGGTCTGGGGCCAACGTCCTGACTTTC. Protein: CASGNPWSGANVLTF.

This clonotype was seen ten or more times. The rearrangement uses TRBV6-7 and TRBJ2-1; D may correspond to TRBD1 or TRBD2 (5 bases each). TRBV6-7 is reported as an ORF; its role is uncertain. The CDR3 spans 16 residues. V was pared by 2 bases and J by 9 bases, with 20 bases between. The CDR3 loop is CASSYKGPSPTIEQFF. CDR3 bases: TGTGCCAGCAGTTACAAGGGACCCTCTCCTACAATTGAGCAGTTCTTC.